The next 29 T cell receptor beta chains were all read from a single sample in a study of early T cells in non-severe SARS-CoV-2 infection. TCRdb passed the 5' RACE reads through MiXCR, listing each CDR3 protein once. The sample lists 35,000 to 55,000 distinct CDR3 sequences, 9.5% to 13% occurring once. Sequenced input: whole blood. The receptor set was obtained from an adult who was a healthcare worker with PCR-confirmed SARS-CoV-2 infection or an uninfected control (not recorded which).

This clonotype was observed many times. The chain employs TRBV12-3 or TRBV12-4 and TRBJ1-2; 7 bases agree with TRBD1. The CDR3 covers 16 residues. With 7 bases clipped from V and 3 bases from J, the junction kept 14 bases outside the gene matches. The CDR3 region is CASTTRNRGVHYGYTF. The CDR3 nucleotides read TGTGCCAGCACCACCAGGAACAGGGGTGTACACTATGGCTACACCTTC.

The sample holds many counts of this clonotype. The genes are TRBV9 and TRBJ2-2, with D unresolved. The germline CDR1 and CDR2 sequences are SGDLS and YYNGEE. V shed 4 bases and J shed 5 bases, with 15 bases lying between them. The CDR3 runs to 15 residues. CDR3 in DNA: TGTGCCAGCAGCCCGCAGCGAACTAATACCGGGGAGCTGTTTTTT. This translates into CASSPQRTNTGELFF.

This clonotype has ten or more counts. J is TRBJ2-3 and V is TRBV4-3; 9 bases match TRBD1. The CDR3 consists of 15 residues. The ends lost 4 bases at V and 6 bases at J; junction bases unmatched: 8. Germline V gives CDR1 LGHNA, CDR2 YSLEER. CDR3 residues: CASSPGTGSGDTQYF. The DNA for the CDR3 is TGCGCCAGCAGCCCCGGGACAGGGTCCGGGGATACGCAGTATTTT.

This chain connects TRBV18 to TRBJ2-7; D possibly corresponds to TRBD2 (6 bases). Germline CDR1 and CDR2: KGHSH and LQKENI. This CDR3 contains 15 residues. Trimming stripped 2 bases from V and 4 bases from J, with 15 bases between. CDR3 amino acids: CASSPGIGSGYEQYF. For the CDR3, the DNA is TGTGCCAGCTCACCAGGGATCGGGAGCGGTTACGAGCAGTACTTC.

This sequence joins TRBV20-1 and TRBJ2-7; the D call may be TRBD1 or TRBD2 (5 bases each). Trimming took 6 bases from V and 7 from J, leaving 19 bases between them. The V gene's germline CDR1 is DFQATT and CDR2 SNEGSKA (reference sequence). The CDR3 covers 13 residues. CDR3 in DNA: TGCAGTGCGGACCGGGACCCGCTTTGGGAGCAGTACTTC. Its translation: CSADRDPLWEQYF.

This clonotype was counted at least ten times. V gene TRBV7-8 combines with J gene TRBJ2-2; 13 bases agree with TRBD2. CDR1 is SGHVS, CDR2 FQNEAQ, per germline. The CDR3 runs 15 residues. Trimming took 3 bases from V and 8 from J; bases not matched to a gene: 3. DNA for the CDR3: TGTGCCAGCAGCTTGACTAGCGGGAGGCTGGGGGAGCTGTTTTTT. Protein: CASSLTSGRLGELFF.

This clonotype was picked up many times. CDR3 bases: TGTGCCAGCAGCTTAGCCAATGAGCAGTTCTTC. Its protein product is CASSLANEQFF. The rearrangement uses TRBV11-2 and TRBJ2-1, with D unresolved. Germline assignment: CDR1 SGHAT and CDR2 FQNNGV. The ends were cut back, 1 base at V and 6 bases at J, with 1 base in the middle. The CDR3 sequence is 11 residues long.

Concerning this clonotype: One end of the junction is discordant with germline, which a read error may explain. This rearrangement joins TRBV5-8 to TRBJ2-1, with 7 bases lining up with TRBD2. Germline CDR1 reads SGHTS; CDR2 reads YDEGEE. The CDR3 spans 15 residues. The CDR3 bases are TGTGTCAGCAGCTCCACTAGCGTCCCCTACAATGAGCAGTTCTTC. Its translation is CVSSSTSVPYNEQFF.

This clonotype has just a few counts. The J gene is TRBJ2-1, the V gene TRBV7-9, with D possibly matching TRBD2 (6 bases). The germline V gene encodes CDR1 SEHNR and CDR2 FQNEAQ (reference sequence). V lost 5 bases and J lost 4, with 12 bases in between. The CDR3 consists of 14 residues. The chain's CDR3 is CASSPTRIYNEQFF. The CDR3 nucleotides are TGTGCCAGCAGCCCGACTAGGATATACAATGAGCAGTTCTTC.

The sample holds a few counts of this clonotype. The chain couples TRBV7-8 to TRBJ1-2; D gene ambiguous. V lost 2 bases to trimming and J lost 8 bases, with 12 bases between them. The CDR3 consists of 13 residues. Germline V gene lookup returns CDR1 SGHVS and CDR2 FQNEAQ. The CDR3 DNA is TGTGCCAGCAGCTTAACCAGTTTAGGCGGCTACACCTTC. This translates into CASSLTSLGGYTF.

The table lists this clonotype with a few counts. The chain is built from TRBV20-1 and TRBJ2-7; D is perhaps TRBD2 (5 bases). The CDR3 runs to 15 residues. V dropped 6 bases and J dropped 3 bases, with 21 bases sitting between them. From germline, CDR1 is DFQATT and CDR2 SNEGSKA (reference sequence). In DNA, the CDR3 is TGCAGTGCGTTACGTACGGGGAATCTCCTCTACGAGCAGTACTTC. Its translation: CSALRTGNLLYEQYF.

This clonotype was counted a single time. A much larger clone sits a single nucleotide away, making a read error possible. The rearrangement links TRBV20-1 to TRBJ2-3, with 12 bases that match TRBD2. There are 15 residues in the CDR3. Germline CDR1 is DFQATT and CDR2 is SNEGSKA (reference sequence). The CDR3 DNA follows: TGCTGTGCTTCCCGACTAGCGGGAGAAAGCAATACGCAGTATTTT. Its translation: CCASRLAGESNTQYF.

The J gene is TRBJ1-1, the V gene TRBV7-2; D gene unclear. The V end lost 0 bases, the J end lost 11 bases, and 7 bases lay between the germline ends. Germline V gives CDR1 SGHTA, CDR2 FQGNSA. The CDR3 length is 11 residues. CDR3 loop: CASSLAASAFF. CDR3 coding DNA: TGTGCCAGCAGCTTAGCCGCCTCGGCTTTCTTT.

This clonotype has a handful of counts. The chain has TRBV12-3 or TRBV12-4 and TRBJ2-1; D remains unclear. V lost 4 bases and J 5 bases, leaving 9 bases between the germline ends. This CDR3 comprises 13 residues. Written as DNA, the CDR3 is TGTGCCAGCAGTTACCCGGGTCACAATGAGCAGTTCTTC. This encodes CASSYPGHNEQFF.

The chain is built from TRBV28 and TRBJ1-4; 9 bases map to TRBD1. The ends lost 10 bases at V and 10 bases at J; junction bases unmatched: 13. The germline V gene encodes CDR1 MDHEN and CDR2 SYDVKM. The CDR3 totals 14 residues. CDR3 bases: TGTGCCACCAACGTCCAGGAACAGGGGGCAAAACTGTTTTTT. Residues: CATNVQEQGAKLFF.

This clonotype showed up just a few times. The chain joins TRBV30 to TRBJ1-2; D uncertain. V was clipped by 5 bases and J by 5 bases, with 15 bases between them. Germline V gene sequence: CDR1 GTSNPN, CDR2 SVGIG (reference sequence). The CDR3 is 13 residues long. Here the CDR3 reads CAWDPDLTYGYTF. CDR3 in DNA: TGTGCCTGGGATCCCGACCTTACGTATGGCTACACCTTC.

The chain uses TRBV10-3 and TRBJ2-1; D possibly uses TRBD1 or TRBD2 (5 bases each). Trimming shortened V by 2 bases and J by 6 bases, and 11 bases separated the two germline ends. Per germline, CDR1 ENHRY and CDR2 SYGVKD. This CDR3 has 14 residues. This chain's CDR3 is CAISERGRPNEQFF. The CDR3 nucleotides are TGTGCCATCAGTGAGAGGGGACGCCCCAATGAGCAGTTCTTC.

This clonotype was counted ten times or more. The V gene is TRBV4-2, the J gene TRBJ2-1, with TRBD2 as a possible D gene (5 bases). This CDR3 is 15 amino acids long. Trimming cost V 1 base and J 1 base, with 8 bases left between them. Germline V gene sequence: CDR1 LGHNA, CDR2 YNFKEQ. In DNA, the CDR3 is TGTGCCAGCAGCCAAGCGGAGGTTTCCTACAATGAGCAGTTCTTC. It is translated as CASSQAEVSYNEQFF.

The V gene is TRBV20-1, the J gene TRBJ1-1, with 8 bases aligning to TRBD1. The junction had 15 bases not matched to a gene; V was cut back by 4 bases and J by 11 bases. The germline V gene encodes CDR1 DFQATT and CDR2 SNEGSKA (reference sequence). The CDR3 contains 14 residues. CDR3 sequence (DNA): TGCAGTGCTACAGGGGGCGGACGAACCGGATTGGCTTTCTTT. Protein sequence: CSATGGGRTGLAFF.

This clonotype showed up many times. The V call is TRBV18, the J call TRBJ2-3; a possible D gene is TRBD2 (6 bases). This CDR3 contains 16 residues. V lost 4 bases to trimming and J lost 4 bases, with 18 bases between them. Germline lookup yields CDR1 KGHSH and CDR2 LQKENI. In nucleotides, the CDR3 is TGTGCCAGCTCACGAAGGGACTCCCAATCCCCAGATACGCAGTATTTT. Translation gives CASSRRDSQSPDTQYF.

At least ten counts were recorded for this clonotype. This sequence joins TRBV28 and TRBJ2-7, with a weak D call TRBD1 (6 bases). Per the germline V gene, CDR1 is MDHEN and CDR2 is SYDVKM. V was shortened by 6 bases and J by 2 bases, with 14 bases between the two germline ends. This CDR3 is 14 amino acids long. The CDR3 DNA sequence: TGTGCCAGCAGGGGGACAACCACCCCCTACGAGCAGTACTTC. Protein sequence: CASRGTTTPYEQYF.

This chain links TRBV28 with TRBJ2-7; D possibly corresponds to TRBD1 (6 bases). V shed 5 bases and J shed 6 bases, with 20 bases lying between them. The CDR3 has 15 amino acids. Germline V CDR1 and CDR2: MDHEN, SYDVKM. The CDR3 region has the DNA TGTGCCAGCAGTCCCTCCCAGACAGGAATGGGCGAGCAGTACTTC. This translates into CASSPSQTGMGEQYF.

This clonotype was found many times. The chain is built from TRBV30 and TRBJ1-3; the D gene is possibly TRBD1 (5 bases). This CDR3 has 16 amino acids. V gave up 3 bases and J gave up 2 bases, with 17 bases separating them. Looked up from germline, CDR1 is GTSNPN and CDR2 is SVGIG (reference sequence). The chain's CDR3 is CAWSLMGGKAGNTIYF. The CDR3 nucleotides read TGTGCCTGGAGCCTGATGGGGGGAAAGGCTGGAAACACCATATATTTT.

This clonotype was seen repeatedly, ten times or more. The V call is TRBV29-1, the J call TRBJ2-2; perhaps TRBD1 as D (6 bases). V lost 3 bases and J lost 5, with 10 bases in between. The CDR3 is 13 amino acids. Germline CDR1 is SQVTM and CDR2 is ANQGSEA. CDR3 nucleotide sequence: TGCAGCGTTGATGACAGGAAGACCGGGGAGCTGTTTTTT. Translated, it gives CSVDDRKTGELFF.

The chain combines TRBV10-3 with TRBJ2-3; no clear D gene. Trimming removed 0 bases from V and 6 bases from J, with 7 bases in between. CDR3 length: 13 amino acids. Germline loops: CDR1 ENHRY, CDR2 SYGVKD. The CDR3 sequence: CAISESVGDTQYF. The CDR3 nucleotides are TGTGCCATCAGTGAGTCGGTAGGGGATACGCAGTATTTT.

This clonotype was recorded at least ten times. V gene TRBV15 combines with J gene TRBJ1-4; D possibly corresponds to TRBD1 (5 bases). CDR3 length: 13 residues. V was trimmed by 0 bases and J by 12 bases, leaving 11 bases between them. Germline-derived CDR1 and CDR2 are LNHNV and YYDKDF (reference sequence). The CDR3 DNA reads as TGTGCCACCAGCAGAGATCACGGGGGAGAACTGTTTTTT. It encodes CATSRDHGGELFF.

This clonotype was counted ten times or more. This chain links TRBV4-1 with TRBJ2-7; 8 bases agree with TRBD2. Germline assignment: CDR1 MGHRA and CDR2 YSYEKL. Trimming took 1 base from V and 0 from J; bases not matched to a gene: 8. CDR3 length: 17 residues. The CDR3 sequence: CASSQGASAGGSYEQYF. CDR3 nucleotide sequence: TGCGCCAGCAGCCAAGGGGCAAGTGCGGGAGGCTCCTACGAGCAGTACTTC.

This clonotype was observed at least ten times. The chain uses TRBV7-9 and TRBJ1-4; perhaps TRBD1 as D (5 bases). Deletions cut 3 bases from V and 9 bases from J, with 8 bases between. The length of the CDR3 is 12 residues. CDR1 is SEHNR and CDR2 is FQNEAQ in the germline V gene (reference sequence). The CDR3 nucleotides are TGTGCCAGCAGCTTTGAGGGGAAAAAACTGTTTTTT. Protein: CASSFEGKKLFF.

This clonotype was picked up a small number of times. The chain couples TRBV27 to TRBJ1-1, with unresolved D. The CDR3 spans 14 residues. Trimming left V 8 bases short and J 0 bases short, with 13 bases between. The germline CDR1 and CDR2 sequences are MNHEY and SMNVEV (reference sequence). The CDR3 DNA follows: TGTGCCAGCCGAAAGATGGGGTTGAACACTGAAGCTTTCTTT. It is translated as CASRKMGLNTEAFF.